This record covers a single T cell receptor beta chain. Its antigen is not known. The data are from a study of T cell responses to AZD1222 COVID-19 vaccine. Findings and caveats of the study: Clonal diversity may have been underestimated, and the donors were mostly white British, with more females than males. Vaccine-associated CD4 TCRs ranged over spike, dominating at 160-218 and 743-854.

Germline V gene lookup returns CDR1 LNHDA and CDR2 SQIVND (reference sequence). V was pared by 3 bases and J by 4 bases, with 13 bases between. The CDR3 contains 16 residues. Generated by immunoSEQ multiplex PCR, the TCRdb table keeps only in-frame clones and is missing some. The repertoire consists of tens of thousands of clones, with 65% to 80% occurring once and the leading ten covering roughly 6.6%. The rearrangement uses TRBV19 and TRBJ2-6; TRBD1 is a possible D gene (5 bases). The sample consisted of peripheral blood, taken on day 0 of AZD1222 vaccination. The sequence was obtained from an adult in good health. The chain's CDR3 is CASSIKIRTGANVLTF. In DNA, the CDR3 is TGTGCCAGTAGTATTAAAATCAGGACAGGGGCCAACGTCCTGACTTTC.